This paragraph covers one T cell receptor beta chain sequence. Its specificity is not known. In the authors' workflow: ImmunoSEQ yielded junction-only sequences lacking quality scores, so filtering differed. The method was immunoSEQ multiplex PCR; TCRdb's version includes in-frame clones alone and lacks a portion of them. D and trimming were read from the DNA, whereas the V and J calls and clone size are those reported in that table. The table includes over 950,000 clones, 70% to 80% detected once. This sample was taken from a study of shared clonotypes between healthy human individuals. The wider study: Each donor's CD8 memory used one plate, CD8 naive two, each CD4 subset three.

Study-wide results and limits: Despite large depth, rarefaction showed incomplete sorted-subset sequencing.

This CDR3 contains 13 residues. Losses at the gene ends were 4 bases for V and 10 bases for J; bases not matched to a gene: 7. Per the germline V gene, CDR1 is LNHDA and CDR2 is SQIVND (reference sequence). This receptor was identified in a young man in good health. Some clones in this sample may be carry-over from other donors' samples. The sequenced sample consisted of memory CD4+ T cells from PBMCs. Subset denoted: CD45RA-negative fraction. This chain uses TRBV19 with TRBJ2-3; 8 bases match TRBD2. CDR3 DNA sequence: TGTGCCAGTAGTACGGGGACTAGTCTTCCGCAGTATTTT. This sequence encodes CASSTGTSLPQYF.